What follows describes a single TCR beta chain. Here immunoSEQ multiplex PCR was the method, and the copy in TCRdb shows in-frame clones only, minus some. The table lists over 45,000 clones, 75% to 90% of them singletons, with around 7% in the top ten. Trimming left V 5 bases short and J 4 bases short, with 14 bases between. Germline CDR1 reads SGHTA; CDR2 reads FQGNSA. The CDR3 consists of 14 residues. This sample was included in a study of blood T cell repertoires in COVID-19. The rearrangement uses TRBV7-2 and TRBJ1-2; TRBD1 might be the D (5 bases). The sequence was collected from a man aged 55-75 years with active COVID-19. Source material: peripheral blood. The CDR3 DNA is TGTGCCAGCAGCCCCCGTAGGGGAACCTATGGCTACACCTTC. It translates to CASSPRRGTYGYTF.